Described below is a single TCR beta chain sequence and its context. Its antigen is undetermined. V was pared by 5 bases and J by 7 bases, with 11 bases of the junction left unmatched. Germline V CDR1 and CDR2: MGHRA, YSYEKL. This CDR3 comprises 16 residues. This specimen comes from a study of T cell repertoires in cytomegalovirus infection. Study overall: Matching HLA type, along with CMV infection, was indicated by public TCR beta signatures.

TCRdb reanalysed the reads using MiXCR and keeps one entry per CDR3 protein. The sample contains just under 500,000 distinct CDR3 sequences, around a third of which appear only once. The TCR was taken from a human donor in good health (CMV status not recorded). Some clones in this sample may be carry-over from other donors' samples. The V and J genes are TRBV4-1 and TRBJ2-2, with 9 bases aligning to TRBD1. The sequencing here drew on cultured PBMCs, taken from culture after CMV antigen stimulation. The CDR3 is CASSGTQGASGGELFF. CDR3 DNA: TGCGCCAGCAGCGGAACACAGGGGGCATCCGGCGGGGAGCTGTTTTTT.